This T cell receptor beta chain was sequenced during a study of tumor-infiltrating lymphocytes in glioblastoma multiforme (dated by TCRdb to 2015 to 2018). About the full investigation: To find out whether intratumoral genomic heterogeneity fosters TIL diversity, the study jointly investigated somatic mutations, TIL diversity and immune response activity. Study-wide findings and limitations: T cells were not sorted into functional subsets, which the authors noted as a future improvement. Generalizability is limited because the TCR and somatic mutation analysis included only one glioblastoma patient. Clone frequencies may be distorted by RNA-based TCR sequencing because unequal numbers of TCR transcripts are carried by T cells.

From cysteine to phenylalanine, the CDR3 is 15 amino acids long. Of the read, only the CDR3 DNA is kept; its 45 bases are in frame from base 1. CDR1 and CDR2 are read off the germline V gene as SGHAT and FQNNGV. V loses 0 bases, J loses 2 bases, and the germline ends lie 9 bases apart. This clonotype was observed at least ten times. Its recognized antigen is unknown. Base quality data are lacking; no much larger clone is found one base away. For peripheral blood mononuclear cells, total RNA was isolated with TRIzol reagent and then purified using the RNeasy kit. All RNA had OD 260/280 ratios above 1.9 and RNA integrity numbers above 6.5. A modified ARM-PCR protocol with multiple V-beta primers and a C-beta primer was used to build TCRB libraries from RNA via three nested multiplex PCR rounds. ProtoScript II Reverse Transcriptase and a C-beta primer were used to synthesize TCRB-specific cDNA from around 0.52 ug total RNA. No unique molecular identifiers were described for the TCRB libraries. In the third PCR, barcodes and adapters were added over about 23 cycles with Deep VentR (exo-) polymerase, and the 250-500 bp bands were then gel purified. An Illumina HiSeq 2500 was used to sequence the TCRB libraries with 250 bp paired-end reads. In the original analysis: Trimmomatic was used to clean reads, FLASH to merge reads, MiGEC to assign V, D and J segments, and VDJtools to perform the analysis. Repertoire diversity was measured using the Shannon-Wiener diversity index, which was calculated with VDJtools. TCRdb trimmed public reads at Q25 via fastp, called clones via MiXCR and kept in-frame beta chains. Entries are consolidated by CDR3 protein sequence, retaining the most common genes and DNA. The V and J calls were determined by TCRdb, not by the authors. Here the sample has 15,000 to 20,000 distinct CDR3 sequences; about 70% occur a single time. Clones ranked in the top ten supply 15% to 20% of the sample.

This sequence originates from a male donor with glioblastoma. The sample comprised peripheral blood. The chain is encoded by TRBV11-2 joined to TRBJ2-3; the D segment cannot be called with confidence. The CDR3 region reads CASSLDPGPTDTQYF. The DNA sequence is as follows: TGTGCCAGCAGCTTAGATCCTGGTCCCACAGATACGCAGTATTTT.